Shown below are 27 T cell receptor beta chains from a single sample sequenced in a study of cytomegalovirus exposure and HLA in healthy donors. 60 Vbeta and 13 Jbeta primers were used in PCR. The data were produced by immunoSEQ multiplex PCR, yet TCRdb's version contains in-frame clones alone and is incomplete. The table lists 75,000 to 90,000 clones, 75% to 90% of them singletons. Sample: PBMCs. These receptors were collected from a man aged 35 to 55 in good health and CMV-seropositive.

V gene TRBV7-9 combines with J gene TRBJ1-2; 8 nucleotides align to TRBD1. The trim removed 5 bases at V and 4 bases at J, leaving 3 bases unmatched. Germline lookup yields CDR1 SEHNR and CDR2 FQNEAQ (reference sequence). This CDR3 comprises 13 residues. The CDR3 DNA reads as TGTGCCAGCAGCACGGACAGGGCCTATGGCTACACCTTC. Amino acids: CASSTDRAYGYTF.

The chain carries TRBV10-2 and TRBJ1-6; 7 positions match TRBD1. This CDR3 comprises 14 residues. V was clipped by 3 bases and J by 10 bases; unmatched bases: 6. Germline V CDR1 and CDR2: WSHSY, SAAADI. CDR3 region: CASSELDRVSPLHF. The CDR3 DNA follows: TGCGCCAGCAGTGAACTCGACAGGGTCTCACCCCTCCACTTT.

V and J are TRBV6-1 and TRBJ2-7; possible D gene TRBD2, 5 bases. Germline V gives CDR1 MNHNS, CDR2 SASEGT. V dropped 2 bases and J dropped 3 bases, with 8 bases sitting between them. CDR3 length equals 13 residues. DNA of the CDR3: TGTGCCAGCAGTGAAACCCGGGACTACGAGCAGTACTTC. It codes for CASSETRDYEQYF.

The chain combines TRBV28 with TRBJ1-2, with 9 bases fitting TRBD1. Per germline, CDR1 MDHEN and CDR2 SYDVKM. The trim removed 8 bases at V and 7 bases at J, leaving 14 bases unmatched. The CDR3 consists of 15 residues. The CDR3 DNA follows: TGTGCCAGCGGGCTATACAGGGGGCGCAAGGTTGGCTACACCTTC. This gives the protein CASGLYRGRKVGYTF.

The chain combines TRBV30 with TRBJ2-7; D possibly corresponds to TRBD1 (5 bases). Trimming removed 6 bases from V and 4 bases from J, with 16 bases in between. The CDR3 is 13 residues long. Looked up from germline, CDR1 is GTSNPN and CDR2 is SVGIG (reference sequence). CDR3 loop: CACLQGPGYEQYF. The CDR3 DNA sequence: TGTGCCTGCCTTCAGGGCCCTGGTTACGAGCAGTACTTC.

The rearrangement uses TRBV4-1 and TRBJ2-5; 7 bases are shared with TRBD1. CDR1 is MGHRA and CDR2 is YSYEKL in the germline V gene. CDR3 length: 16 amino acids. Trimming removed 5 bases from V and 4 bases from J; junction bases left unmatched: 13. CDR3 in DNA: TGCGCCAGCAGCTCCGGGACAGAGAATACTTTAGAGACCCAGTACTTC. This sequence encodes CASSSGTENTLETQYF.

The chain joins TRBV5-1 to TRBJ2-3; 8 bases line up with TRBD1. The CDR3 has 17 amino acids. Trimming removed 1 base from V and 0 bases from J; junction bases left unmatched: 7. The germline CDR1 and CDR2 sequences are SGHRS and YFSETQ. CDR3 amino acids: CASSLPWTGSSTDTQYF. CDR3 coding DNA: TGCGCCAGCAGCTTGCCCTGGACAGGGAGTAGCACAGATACGCAGTATTTT. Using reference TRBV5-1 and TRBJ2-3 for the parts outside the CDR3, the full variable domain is KAGVTQTPRYLIKTRGQQVTLSCSPISGHRSVSWYQQTPGQGLQFLFEYFSETQRNKGNFPGRFSGRQFSNSRSEMNVSTLELGDSALYLCASSLPWTGSSTDTQYFGPGTRLTVL.

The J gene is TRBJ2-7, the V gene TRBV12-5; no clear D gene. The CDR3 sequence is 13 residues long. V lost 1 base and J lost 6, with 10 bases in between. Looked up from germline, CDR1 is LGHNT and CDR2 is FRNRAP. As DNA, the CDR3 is TGTGCTAGTGGTTTGGGCAGTCTGGCCGAGCAGTACTTC. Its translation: CASGLGSLAEQYF.

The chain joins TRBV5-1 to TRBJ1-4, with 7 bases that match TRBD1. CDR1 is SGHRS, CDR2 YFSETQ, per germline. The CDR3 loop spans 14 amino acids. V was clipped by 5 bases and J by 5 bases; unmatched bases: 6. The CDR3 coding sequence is TGCGCCAGCAGTCGCATGGGACAGAATGAAAAACTGTTTTTT. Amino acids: CASSRMGQNEKLFF.

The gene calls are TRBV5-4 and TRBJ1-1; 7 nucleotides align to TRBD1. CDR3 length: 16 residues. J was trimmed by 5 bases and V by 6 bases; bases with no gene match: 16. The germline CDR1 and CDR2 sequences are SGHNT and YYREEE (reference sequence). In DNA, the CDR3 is TGTGCCAGCACTCTTCCGGGACAGCAAACGAGGACTGAAGCTTTCTTT. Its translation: CASTLPGQQTRTEAFF.

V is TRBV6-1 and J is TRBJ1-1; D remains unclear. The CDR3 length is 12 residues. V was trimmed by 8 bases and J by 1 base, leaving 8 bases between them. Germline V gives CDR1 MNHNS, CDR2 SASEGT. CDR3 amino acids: CASVRQNTEAFF. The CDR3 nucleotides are TGTGCCAGCGTCAGGCAGAACACTGAAGCTTTCTTT.

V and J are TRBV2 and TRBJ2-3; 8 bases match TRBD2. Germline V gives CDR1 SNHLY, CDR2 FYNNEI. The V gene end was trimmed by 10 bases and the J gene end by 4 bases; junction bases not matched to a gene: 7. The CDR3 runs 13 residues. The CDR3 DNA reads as TGTGCCACTGTAGCGGGAAGCCCAGATACGCAGTATTTT. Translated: CATVAGSPDTQYF.

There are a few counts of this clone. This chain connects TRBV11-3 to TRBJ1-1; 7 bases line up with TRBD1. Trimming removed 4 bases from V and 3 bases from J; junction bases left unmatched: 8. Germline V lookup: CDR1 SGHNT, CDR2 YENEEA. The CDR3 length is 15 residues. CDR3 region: CASSYPGQRYTEAFF. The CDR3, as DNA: TGTGCCAGCAGCTATCCGGGACAGAGATACACTGAAGCTTTCTTT.

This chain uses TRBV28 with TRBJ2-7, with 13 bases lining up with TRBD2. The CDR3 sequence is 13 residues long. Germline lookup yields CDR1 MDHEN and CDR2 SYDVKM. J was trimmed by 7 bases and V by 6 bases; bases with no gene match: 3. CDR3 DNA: TGTGCCAGCAGGAGACTAGCGGGGGGTGAGCAGTACTTC. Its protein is CASRRLAGGEQYF.

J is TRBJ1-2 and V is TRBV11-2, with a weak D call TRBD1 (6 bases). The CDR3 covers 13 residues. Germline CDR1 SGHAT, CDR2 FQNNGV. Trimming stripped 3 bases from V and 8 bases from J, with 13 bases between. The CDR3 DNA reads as TGTGCCAGCAGCTTTGGGACACAGCTGGGCTACACCTTC. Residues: CASSFGTQLGYTF.

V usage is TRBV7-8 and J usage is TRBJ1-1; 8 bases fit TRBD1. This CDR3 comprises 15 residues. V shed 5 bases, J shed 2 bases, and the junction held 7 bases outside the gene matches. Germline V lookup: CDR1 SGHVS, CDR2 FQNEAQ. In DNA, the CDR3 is TGTGCCAGCAGCGCCACGACAGGGGCTAACACTGAAGCTTTCTTT. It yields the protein CASSATTGANTEAFF.

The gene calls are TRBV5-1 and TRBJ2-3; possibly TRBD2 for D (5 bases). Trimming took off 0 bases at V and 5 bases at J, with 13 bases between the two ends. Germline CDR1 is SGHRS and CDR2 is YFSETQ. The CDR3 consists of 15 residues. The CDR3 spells CASSLGTLIGDTQYF. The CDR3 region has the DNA TGCGCCAGCAGCTTGGGGACTCTAATAGGAGATACGCAGTATTTT.

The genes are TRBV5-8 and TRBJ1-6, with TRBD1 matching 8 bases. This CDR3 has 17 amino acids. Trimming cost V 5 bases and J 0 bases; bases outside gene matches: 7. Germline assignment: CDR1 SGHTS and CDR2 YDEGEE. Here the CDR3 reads CASRIGQGSSYNSPLHF. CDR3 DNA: TGTGCCAGCAGAATTGGACAGGGTAGCTCCTATAATTCACCCCTCCACTTT.

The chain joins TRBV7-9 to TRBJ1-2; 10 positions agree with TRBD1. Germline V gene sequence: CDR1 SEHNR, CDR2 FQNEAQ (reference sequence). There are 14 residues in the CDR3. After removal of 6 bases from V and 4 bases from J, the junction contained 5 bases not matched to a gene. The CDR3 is CASSPTGGSYGYTF. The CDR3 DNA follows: TGTGCCAGCAGTCCGACAGGGGGCAGCTATGGCTACACCTTC.

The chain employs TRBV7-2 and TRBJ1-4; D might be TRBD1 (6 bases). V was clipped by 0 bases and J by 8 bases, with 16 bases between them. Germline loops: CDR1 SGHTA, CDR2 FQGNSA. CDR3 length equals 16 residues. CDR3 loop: CASSLALGGREEKLFF. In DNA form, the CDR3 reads TGTGCCAGCAGCTTAGCGCTCGGGGGGCGCGAAGAAAAACTGTTTTTT.

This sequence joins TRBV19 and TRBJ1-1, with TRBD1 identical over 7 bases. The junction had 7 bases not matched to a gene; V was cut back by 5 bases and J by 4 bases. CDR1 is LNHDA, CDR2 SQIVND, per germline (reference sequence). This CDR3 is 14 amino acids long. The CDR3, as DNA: TGTGCCAGTAGTCAAAGGGGGCAAGGCACTGAAGCTTTCTTT. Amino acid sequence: CASSQRGQGTEAFF.

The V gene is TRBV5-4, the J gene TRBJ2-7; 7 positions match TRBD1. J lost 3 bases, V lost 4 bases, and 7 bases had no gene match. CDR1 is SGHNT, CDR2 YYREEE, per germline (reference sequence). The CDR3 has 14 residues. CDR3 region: CASSLKGALYEQYF. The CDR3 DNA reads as TGTGCCAGCAGCCTTAAGGGGGCCCTCTACGAGCAGTACTTC.

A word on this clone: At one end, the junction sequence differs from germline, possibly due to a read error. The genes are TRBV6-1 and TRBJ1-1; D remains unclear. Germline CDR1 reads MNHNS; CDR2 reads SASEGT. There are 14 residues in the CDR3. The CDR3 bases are TGTGCCAGCAGTGAAACAGTGGGCGCCTGCTTTTCCACCTTT. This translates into CASSETVGACFSTF.

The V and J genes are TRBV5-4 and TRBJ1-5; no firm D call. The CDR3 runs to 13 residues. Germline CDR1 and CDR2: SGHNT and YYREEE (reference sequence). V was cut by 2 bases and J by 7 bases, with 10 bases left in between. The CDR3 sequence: CASSFEGRQPQHF. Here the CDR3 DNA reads TGTGCCAGCAGCTTCGAAGGGAGACAGCCCCAGCATTTT.

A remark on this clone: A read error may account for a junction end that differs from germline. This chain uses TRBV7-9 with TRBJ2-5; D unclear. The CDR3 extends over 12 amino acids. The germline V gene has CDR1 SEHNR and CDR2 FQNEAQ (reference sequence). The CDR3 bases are TGTGCCAGCAGCCCATCCCTAGAGTCCCAGTACTTC. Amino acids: CASSPSLESQYF.

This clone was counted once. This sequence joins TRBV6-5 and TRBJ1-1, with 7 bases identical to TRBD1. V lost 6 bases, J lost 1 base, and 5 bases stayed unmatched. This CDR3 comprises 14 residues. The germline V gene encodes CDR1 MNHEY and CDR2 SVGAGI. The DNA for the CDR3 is TGTGCCAGCAGCAGGGGACAGAGGAACACTGAAGCTTTCTTT. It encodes CASSRGQRNTEAFF.

CDR3 amino acids: CASFLAGGNEQFF. The CDR3 bases are TGTGCCAGCTTCCTAGCGGGGGGCAATGAGCAGTTCTTC. The chain has TRBV7-9 and TRBJ2-1; TRBD2 matches at 11 bases. The germline gives CDR1 SEHNR, CDR2 FQNEAQ (reference sequence). This CDR3 is 13 amino acids long. V shed 8 bases, J shed 6 bases, and the junction held 3 bases outside the gene matches.